The 4 T cell receptor beta chains below come from one sample, sequenced in a study of cytomegalovirus exposure and HLA in healthy donors. Use of 60 Vbeta and 13 Jbeta primers characterized the PCR. Here immunoSEQ multiplex PCR was the method, and the copy in TCRdb shows in-frame clones only, minus some. The sample carries roughly 100,000 clones, approximately 64% recorded once. The sequencing sample was made of PBMCs. The origin of the receptors is a human donor in good health.

This chain connects TRBV7-9 to TRBJ2-3; perhaps TRBD2 as D (5 bases). V dropped 1 base and J dropped 2 bases, with 13 bases sitting between them. Per germline, CDR1 SEHNR and CDR2 FQNEAQ (reference sequence). This CDR3 has 16 amino acids. The CDR3 protein is CASSLGRADYTDTQYF. Here the CDR3 DNA reads TGTGCCAGCAGCTTAGGTAGGGCTGACTACACAGATACGCAGTATTTT.

This rearrangement joins TRBV19 to TRBJ2-5; D remains ambiguous. The CDR3 runs to 13 residues. Germline V lookup: CDR1 LNHDA, CDR2 SQIVND (reference sequence). Trimming removed 5 bases at V and 1 base at J, with 8 bases between. This chain's CDR3 is CASSAGFQETQYF. The CDR3, as DNA: TGTGCCAGTAGTGCCGGGTTCCAAGAGACCCAGTACTTC.

This chain joins TRBV5-1 and TRBJ2-2, with D possibly matching TRBD1 (5 bases). The CDR3 contains 13 residues. Germline V gene lookup returns CDR1 SGHRS and CDR2 YFSETQ. The V gene lost 5 bases and the J gene lost 5 bases, with 10 bases spanning the gap. CDR3 in amino acids: CASRESGTGELFF. DNA for the CDR3: TGCGCCAGCAGAGAGTCAGGGACCGGGGAGCTGTTTTTT.

This rearrangement joins TRBV5-4 to TRBJ2-7; 8 bases are shared with TRBD2. V lost 3 bases and J lost 1; bases outside the gene matches: 6. This CDR3 contains 15 residues. Germline V gene sequence: CDR1 SGHNT, CDR2 YYREEE (reference sequence). The CDR3 is CASSSGGVGSYEQYF. The CDR3 bases are TGTGCCAGCAGCTCCGGGGGGGTCGGTTCCTACGAGCAGTACTTC.